The clone carrying this T cell receptor beta chain was counted between two and nine times. The antigen is not known. This specimen comes from a study of molecular identifiers for immune sequencing clone quantification. General study results and limits: Detection of one spiked Jurkat cell's TCR RNA reportedly worked in about a million naive cells. Sizes of clones that are highly expanded could be underestimated (if identical TCR molecules share a barcode). Beyond 20 RNA copies, clones held over 98% of effector molecules, compared with under 1% in naive cells.

The CDR3 extends over 17 amino acids. CDR1 is MGHRA, CDR2 YSYEKL, per germline. V dropped 0 bases and J dropped 1 base, with 13 bases sitting between them. Bulk TCR library preparation followed previously described methods with listed TCR primers. From the PCR reads, TCRdb called clonotypes with MiXCR, one entry per CDR3 protein. This table has about 640,000 distinct CDR3 sequences, 20% appearing once. Material: naive CD8+ T cells from blood, with Jurkat cell RNA spiked in. Subset noted: FACS-sorted CD8+CD4-CCR7+CD45RA+ naive T cells. The source of this sequence is a human donor in good health. Some libraries in this study had Jurkat cell RNA spiked in. The genes are TRBV4-1 and TRBJ1-3; possibly TRBD1 for D (6 bases). Written as DNA, the CDR3 is TGCGCCAGCAGCCAAGATAGGGCAGGGACATCTGGAAACACCATATATTTT. It translates to CASSQDRAGTSGNTIYF.